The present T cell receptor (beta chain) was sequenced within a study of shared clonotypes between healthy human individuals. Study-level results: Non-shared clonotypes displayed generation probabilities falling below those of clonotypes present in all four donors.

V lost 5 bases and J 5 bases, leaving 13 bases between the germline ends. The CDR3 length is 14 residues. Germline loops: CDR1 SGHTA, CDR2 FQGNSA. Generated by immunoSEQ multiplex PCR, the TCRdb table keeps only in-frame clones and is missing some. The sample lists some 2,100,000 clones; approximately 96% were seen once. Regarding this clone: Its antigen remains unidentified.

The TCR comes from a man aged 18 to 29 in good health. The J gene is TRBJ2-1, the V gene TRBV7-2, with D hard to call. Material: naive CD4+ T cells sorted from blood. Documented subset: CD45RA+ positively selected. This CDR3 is CASSPLGLNNEQFF. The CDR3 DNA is TGTGCCAGCAGCCCACTGGGCTTGAACAATGAGCAGTTCTTC.